These T cell receptor beta chains were read from a single sample in a study of CD8 T cells in Susac syndrome. Each CDR3 protein gets one entry after TCRdb re-called the immunoSEQ multiplex PCR reads with MiXCR. The repertoire holds about 300,000 distinct CDR3 sequences, roughly 85% seen once, with approximately 0.2% in the top ten. The sample consisted of CD8+ T cells from PBMCs. These receptors were obtained from a human donor with multiple sclerosis. Each CDR3 is given with its conserved first and last residue. A D gene is named only where the DNA matches it firmly. Where a row states a size, it is once, few, many or the class of an expanded clone; other rows omit it.

clone_size,v_call,d_call,j_call,cdr3_nt,cdr3_aa
.,TRBV30,TRBD1,TRBJ2-2,TGTGCCTGGAGTCCCCACCCCCGGGACAGCCGAGACCCCGGGGAGCTGTTTTTT,CAWSPHPRDSRDPGELFF
.,TRBV19,.,TRBJ1-5,TGTGCCAGTAGTATTAGGGCGGCTAGCAATCAGCCCCAGCATTTT,CASSIRAASNQPQHF
.,TRBV28,TRBD2,TRBJ2-7,TGTGCCAGCCGGGGGAGGGGCTTCTACGAGCAGTACTTC,CASRGRGFYEQYF
.,TRBV12-5,.,TRBJ2-2,TGTGCTAGTGGTTTGGTACACGGGGAGCTGTTTTTT,CASGLVHGELFF
.,TRBV4-3,TRBD2,TRBJ2-5,TGCGCCAGCAGCCAAGGTCTAGCGGGCGCCTCGTACCAAGAGACCCAGTACTTC,CASSQGLAGASYQETQYF
.,TRBV2,.,TRBJ2-5,TGTGCCAGCAGTGAGTGGTCATCCGGTCGGTACTTC,CASSEWSSGRYF
.,TRBV11-2,TRBD2,TRBJ2-7,TGTGCCAGCACCGGGGGGGGGACCTACGAGCAGTACTTC,CASTGGGTYEQYF
.,TRBV27,.,TRBJ1-1,TGTGCCAGCAGTCTGCTATTGGACAGAGTGAACACTGAAGCTTTCTTT,CASSLLLDRVNTEAFF
.,TRBV27,TRBD1,TRBJ1-1,TGTGCCAGCAGTTTATTCGGAGCCATAGGGGGCGGGAACACTGAAGCTTTCTTT,CASSLFGAIGGGNTEAFF
.,TRBV7-2,TRBD2,TRBJ2-3,TGTGCCAGCAGCTTTGCGACTAGCGGGAGTTTCGGAGATACGCAGTATTTT,CASSFATSGSFGDTQYF
.,TRBV7-9,TRBD2,TRBJ2-1,TGTGCCAGCAGCCACCCCCCTAGCGGGAGTCGCAATGAGCAGTTCTTC,CASSHPPSGSRNEQFF
.,TRBV7-8,.,TRBJ2-5,TGTGCCAGCAGCCCTGGACAGAACCAAGAGACCCAGTACTTC,CASSPGQNQETQYF
.,TRBV12-3/TRBV12-4,.,TRBJ1-1,TGTGCCAGCAGTTTCGCCTGGGGGAGGGACACTGAAGCTTTCTTT,CASSFAWGRDTEAFF
.,TRBV18,.,TRBJ2-7,TGTGCCAGCTCGTCAACAGGGCCCTCCTACGAGCAGTACTTC,CASSSTGPSYEQYF
.,TRBV15,.,TRBJ2-7,TGTGCCACCAGCAGACTCCCCGGGACCGCAAACTACGAGCAGTACTTC,CATSRLPGTANYEQYF
.,TRBV3-1,.,TRBJ1-1,TGTGCCAGCAGCCAAGACGGGAACACTGAAGCTTTCTTT,CASSQDGNTEAFF
.,TRBV29-1,.,TRBJ2-4,TGCAGCGTTGTGGGCCAAAACATTCAGTACTTC,CSVVGQNIQYF
.,TRBV6-1,.,TRBJ1-1,TGTGCCAGCAGTCCCGGACAGAGGGCTGAAGCTTTCTTT,CASSPGQRAEAFF
.,TRBV30,.,TRBJ1-2,TGTGCCGGACAGACCCTGAGCTTTTATGGCTACACCTTC,CAGQTLSFYGYTF
.,TRBV6-5,TRBD2,TRBJ2-5,TGTGCCAGCAGTTACTCCACTAGCGGGACACAAGAGGCCCAGTACTTC,CASSYSTSGTQEAQYF
.,TRBV2,TRBD1,TRBJ2-2,TGTGCCAGCCCGGGACAGGGGACCGGGGAGCTGTTTTTT,CASPGQGTGELFF
.,TRBV11-2,TRBD2,TRBJ2-1,TGTGCCAGCAGCTTAGGTGGATTGGCGGGCGGGAGGGCTGGCAATGAGCAGTTCTTC,CASSLGGLAGGRAGNEQFF
.,TRBV5-5,.,TRBJ1-2,TGTGCCAGCAGTCCTCCGTTTTGGGGTGGCTATGGCTACACCTTC,CASSPPFWGGYGYTF
.,TRBV11-2,.,TRBJ2-2,TGTGCCAGCGGAAGAACCGACAGGCCCGGGGAGCTGTTTTTT,CASGRTDRPGELFF
.,TRBV27,TRBD2,TRBJ2-7,TGTGCCAGCAGTTTACTAGCGGGCTTCTACGAGCAGTACTTC,CASSLLAGFYEQYF
.,TRBV29-1,.,TRBJ2-1,TGCAGCGTTGCTGGGGACTGGAACTACAATGAGCAGTTCTTC,CSVAGDWNYNEQFF
.,TRBV9,.,TRBJ1-1,TGTGCCAGCAGCGTAGAAGCAGGGGCACACCCGAACACTGAAGCTTTCTTT,CASSVEAGAHPNTEAFF
.,TRBV28,.,TRBJ1-5,TGTGCCAGCCGGGCTGCAGGCGTTCACAGTCCCCAGCATTTT,CASRAAGVHSPQHF
.,TRBV4-3,.,TRBJ2-1,TGCGCCAGCAGCCAAGAAAACGTAGATTCAGGAGAGCAGTTCTTC,CASSQENVDSGEQFF
.,TRBV30,TRBD1,TRBJ1-2,TGTGCCTGGAGTTGGACAGGGGTCCCCTATGGCTACACCTTC,CAWSWTGVPYGYTF
.,TRBV19,TRBD2,TRBJ2-3,TGTGCCAGTAGTATAGGTCTAGCGGGAGGAACGGCAGATACGCAGTATTTT,CASSIGLAGGTADTQYF
.,TRBV5-6,.,TRBJ1-1,TGTGCCAGCAGCTTCTGGGGGAGTGAAGCTTTCTTT,CASSFWGSEAFF
.,TRBV18,.,TRBJ2-7,TGTGCCAGCTCACCACCCCATCAAGGACAGATCTACGAGCAGTACTTC,CASSPPHQGQIYEQYF
few,TRBV6-1,TRBD2,TRBJ2-7,TGTGCCAGCACCCCGGGGGGTCACTCCTACGAGCAGTACTTC,CASTPGGHSYEQYF
.,TRBV24-1,.,TRBJ1-5,TGTGCCACCAGTGATCCCCGGGCCTCTGGTCAGCCCCAGCATTTT,CATSDPRASGQPQHF
.,TRBV18,.,TRBJ2-5,TGTGCCAGCTCACCACCGCCGGGGGAGACCCAGTACTTC,CASSPPPGETQYF
.,TRBV4-3,.,TRBJ1-4,TGCGCCAGCAGCCAAGAGGGTCTTATGGCTGAAAAACTGTTTTTT,CASSQEGLMAEKLFF
.,TRBV5-4,TRBD2,TRBJ2-1,TGTGCCAGCAGCTTGTCTCCAGCGGGAATGGGGAATGAGCAGTTCTTC,CASSLSPAGMGNEQFF
.,TRBV5-6,TRBD1,TRBJ1-1,TGTGCCAGCAGCTTTACAACAGGGGTAACTGAAGCTTTCTTT,CASSFTTGVTEAFF
.,TRBV7-9,.,TRBJ2-7,TGTGCCAGCAGCTTAGTCGGGGACCCTTTCTACGAGCAGTACTTC,CASSLVGDPFYEQYF
.,TRBV7-9,.,TRBJ2-5,TGTGCCAGCAGCTTACTATCTGGGGGCGAGTGGCAGACCCAGTACTTC,CASSLLSGGEWQTQYF
.,TRBV28,TRBD1,TRBJ2-6,TGTGCCAGCAGTTTCGACAGGGTGTTTGCTGGGGCCAACGTCCTGACTTTC,CASSFDRVFAGANVLTF
.,TRBV20-1,.,TRBJ2-3,TGCAGTGCTAGAGATAGAGCCGCGGCTAGCACAGATACGCAGTATTTT,CSARDRAAASTDTQYF
.,TRBV20-1,TRBD2,TRBJ2-1,TGCAGTGCTAGAGTCTACCTTAGCGGGAGCGCGGGTGAGCAGTTCTTC,CSARVYLSGSAGEQFF
.,TRBV28,TRBD1,TRBJ1-2,TGTGCCAGCAGTTTACATGACAGGGGGTCCCTATACTACTATGGCTACACCTTC,CASSLHDRGSLYYYGYTF
.,TRBV7-9,.,TRBJ2-1,TGTGCCAGCAGCTTAGCGGGGGCCGGGGATGAGCAGTTCTTC,CASSLAGAGDEQFF
.,TRBV13,TRBD2,TRBJ2-1,TGTGCCAGCAGCCCAATGACTAGCGGGGGCTCCTACGAGCAGTTCTTC,CASSPMTSGGSYEQFF
.,TRBV6-5,TRBD2,TRBJ2-1,TGTGCCAGCAGCCTACTAGCGGGACAATACAATGAGCAGTTCTTC,CASSLLAGQYNEQFF
.,TRBV4-3,TRBD1,TRBJ1-2,TGCGCCAGCAGCCAGGGGGGACAGAAACTCAACTATGGCTACACCTTC,CASSQGGQKLNYGYTF
.,TRBV19,TRBD2,TRBJ2-7,TGTGCCAGTAGTGAAGGACTAGAACCCTACGAGCAGTACTTC,CASSEGLEPYEQYF
.,TRBV24-1,.,TRBJ2-1,TGTGCCACCAGTGATTTGCAAGAAGGGAATAGTTACAATGAGCAGTTCTTC,CATSDLQEGNSYNEQFF
once,TRBV24-1,.,TRBJ2-3,TGTGCCACCAGTGGTACCACCAGCACAGATACGCAGTATTTT,CATSGTTSTDTQYF
.,TRBV6-2/TRBV6-3,.,TRBJ1-5,TGTGCCAGCAGACCCGCGACAGCGCTCAATCAGCCCCAGCATTTT,CASRPATALNQPQHF
.,TRBV2,.,TRBJ2-1,TGTGCCAGCAGAGACCCCCTCTCCCCATTCGAGCAGTTCTTC,CASRDPLSPFEQFF
.,TRBV9,TRBD1,TRBJ2-5,TGTGCCAGCAGCGCTGGGACAGGCATCTATGAGACCCAGTACTTC,CASSAGTGIYETQYF
.,TRBV12-3/TRBV12-4,.,TRBJ2-3,TGTGCCAGCAGTTTATCTAGTTGGGATACGCAGTATTTT,CASSLSSWDTQYF
.,TRBV27,TRBD2,TRBJ2-2,TGTGCCAGCAGTTTTGGCCTAGCGGGAGTTAAGGAGCTGTTTTTT,CASSFGLAGVKELFF
.,TRBV6-6,.,TRBJ2-7,TGTGCCAGCAGTTACTTCGGGGGCTCGGCCTACGAGCAGTACTTC,CASSYFGGSAYEQYF
few,TRBV15,.,TRBJ2-1,TGTGCCACCAGCAGTCCCCCGGGCGGCTACAATGAGCAGTTCTTC,CATSSPPGGYNEQFF